This is a list of T cell receptor beta chains from one sample in a study of T cell responses to AZD1222 COVID-19 vaccine. The assay was immunoSEQ multiplex PCR, and TCRdb's table has in-frame clones only and misses some. Of some 120,000 clones in the sample, 70% to 90% were seen once. This sample comprised peripheral blood, obtained on day 0 of AZD1222 vaccination. All receptors come from an adult in good health. CDR3s include the opening cysteine and the closing phenylalanine or tryptophan. D genes are given only for firm matches. Some rows mark clone size as missing; the rest say once, few, many or name a class of expanded clone.

>TRBV12-5|-|-|TRBJ1-6
TGTGCTAGTGGTCGGGCGCTCCCGGATTCACCCCTCCACTTT
CASGRALPDSPLHF
>TRBV7-2|-|-|TRBJ1-6
TGTGCCAGCAGCTCGGACAAGGCGTATTCACCCCTCCACTTT
CASSSDKAYSPLHF
>TRBV7-8|-|-|TRBJ2-7
TGTGCCAGCAGCCAACGGGGGAGAGACGAGCAGTACTTC
CASSQRGRDEQYF
>TRBV29-1|-|-|TRBJ2-1
TGCAGCGTTGGTAAGGGTAGCACCTCCCTGTACAATGAGCAGTTCTTC
CSVGKGSTSLYNEQFF
>TRBV18|TRBD1|-|TRBJ1-5
TGTGCCAGCTCACCACTGGACAGGGATGTCAATCAGCCCCAGCATTTT
CASSPLDRDVNQPQHF
>TRBV6-2/TRBV6-3|TRBD2|-|TRBJ2-1
TGTGCCAGCAGTAGACTAGCAGCCTACAATGAGCAGTTCTTC
CASSRLAAYNEQFF
>TRBV6-1|-|few|TRBJ1-6
TGTGCCAGCAGTGATCTCTATAATTCACCCCTCCACTTT
CASSDLYNSPLHF
>TRBV3-1/TRBV3-2|-|-|TRBJ1-4
TGTGCCAGCAACGGGGCAGGTTTGGGTGGAAGTGAAAAACTGTTTTTT
CASNGAGLGGSEKLFF
>TRBV6-6|-|-|TRBJ2-7
TGTGCCAGCAGTCCGACAGGCAACGAGCAGTACTTC
CASSPTGNEQYF
>TRBV18|TRBD1|-|TRBJ2-5
TGTGCCAGCTCACCCAACCCGACAGGGGAAGAGACCCAGTACTTC
CASSPNPTGEETQYF
>TRBV6-5|-|-|TRBJ2-4
TGTGCCAGCAGTTACTCGTGGGAGGCCAAAAACATTCAGTACTTC
CASSYSWEAKNIQYF
>TRBV18|-|-|TRBJ2-5
TGTGCCAGCTCCCCTGCCCTGGGAGAGACCCAGTACTTC
CASSPALGETQYF
>TRBV9|-|-|TRBJ2-2
TGTGCCAGCAGCATCCGGGGGAACACCGGGGAGCTGTTTTTT
CASSIRGNTGELFF
>TRBV24-1|TRBD2|once|TRBJ2-5
TGTGCCACCAGTGCCGGACTAGCCCCCCCAGAGACCCAGTACTTC
CATSAGLAPPETQYF
>TRBV9|-|-|TRBJ1-2
TGTGCCAGCAGCGTAGGGCGTCAGCGAAACTATGGCTACACCTTC
CASSVGRQRNYGYTF
>TRBV21-1|-|-|TRBJ2-7
TGTGCCAGCAGCGAACTACAGGGGAGCTCCTACGAGCAGTACTTC
CASSELQGSSYEQYF
>TRBV2|-|-|TRBJ2-5
TGTGCCAGCAGGAGGGACACTGGTTGGACCCAGTACTTC
CASRRDTGWTQYF
>TRBV9|-|once|TRBJ1-1
TGTGCCAGCAGCGAGGGAGGGGTGAACACTGAAGCTTTCTTT
CASSEGGVNTEAFF
>TRBV11-3|TRBD2|-|TRBJ2-1
TGTGCCAGCAGCACCCGGGGGGGCGGGCCCTACAATGAGCAGTTCTTC
CASSTRGGGPYNEQFF
>TRBV28|TRBD1|-|TRBJ1-5
TGTGCCAGCAGTTTATTAGTCGAGGGGGCTAGCAATCAGCCCCAGCATTTT
CASSLLVEGASNQPQHF
>TRBV7-2|-|-|TRBJ1-3
TGTGCCAGCAGCTCCCAGGCAGGGCTCGGAAACACCATATATTTT
CASSSQAGLGNTIYF
>TRBV27|-|-|TRBJ1-2
TGTGCCAGCAGTTCCGCAGCAAACTATGGCTACACCTTC
CASSSAANYGYTF
>TRBV12-3/TRBV12-4|-|-|TRBJ1-2
TGTGCCAGCAGGCCAGGGGTCACCTATGGCTACACCTTC
CASRPGVTYGYTF
>TRBV6-1|-|-|TRBJ1-5
TGTGCCAGCAGTTCCGGCAGCAATCAGCCCCAGCATTTT
CASSSGSNQPQHF
>TRBV29-1|-|-|TRBJ2-7
TGCAGCGTATCAGGGGGGCCGACCTCCTACGAGCAGTACTTC
CSVSGGPTSYEQYF
>TRBV10-2|-|-|TRBJ1-1
TGCGCCAGCAGTGAGTCGATCGCCAACACTGAAGCTTTCTTT
CASSESIANTEAFF
>TRBV4-3|-|-|TRBJ1-2
TGCGCCAGCAGCCAGGATCTAGGACAGCCATACTATGGCTACACCTTC
CASSQDLGQPYYGYTF
>TRBV12-3/TRBV12-4|-|-|TRBJ2-7
TGTGCCAGCAGTTTAGGAGTAGGCGAGCAGTACTTC
CASSLGVGEQYF
>TRBV11-2|-|once|TRBJ1-4
TGTGCCAGCAGCTTACGTCCGACATCTGCAACTAATGAAAAACTGTTTTTT
CASSLRPTSATNEKLFF
>TRBV5-5|-|-|TRBJ2-7
TGTGCCAGCGGTGTGCAGGAGAGCTCCTACGAGCAGTACTTC
CASGVQESSYEQYF
>TRBV19|-|-|TRBJ1-2
TGTGCCAGCCACCCCGCGGGGGGGGGCTATGGCTACACCTTC
CASHPAGGGYGYTF
>TRBV6-1|-|-|TRBJ1-2
TGTGCCAGCAGTGAAAACTATGGCTACACCTTC
CASSENYGYTF
>TRBV15|-|once|TRBJ2-6
TGTGCCACCAGCAGAGATGGTGACTCTGGGGCCAACGTCCTGACTTTC
CATSRDGDSGANVLTF
>TRBV15|-|-|TRBJ2-7
TGTGCCACCAGCAGAGATCCCCAGGTTTCCTACGAGCAGTACTTC
CATSRDPQVSYEQYF
>TRBV25-1|TRBD2|-|TRBJ2-5
TGTGCCAGCAGTGTGTCGGGGGGGCTGGAGACCCAGTACTTC
CASSVSGGLETQYF
>TRBV7-3|-|-|TRBJ2-2
TGTGCCAGCAGCCCGTACGGCGACGGGGAGCTGTTTTTT
CASSPYGDGELFF
>TRBV5-1|-|-|TRBJ2-5
TGCGCCAGCACCAATTTTGGAGAGACCCAGTACTTC
CASTNFGETQYF
>TRBV3-1/TRBV3-2|TRBD2|-|TRBJ2-1
TGTGCCAGCAGCCAAGTCCAGGGGTGGCGGGAGGGCTACAATGAGCAGTTCTTC
CASSQVQGWREGYNEQFF
>TRBV2|TRBD1|-|TRBJ1-2
TGTGCCAGCAGTGGATCGAGGACAGGGGGGAACTATGGCTACACCTTC
CASSGSRTGGNYGYTF
>TRBV19|TRBD2|-|TRBJ2-1
TGTGCCAGTAGTATAGGGACCGGGACTACATACAATGAGCAGTTCTTC
CASSIGTGTTYNEQFF
>TRBV2|-|-|TRBJ1-2
TGTGCCAGCAGTGAAGCACTGAACTATGGCTACACCTTC
CASSEALNYGYTF
>TRBV7-7|-|once|TRBJ2-7
TGTGCCAGCAGCTTATCGGCCAGCTCCTACGAGCAGTACTTC
CASSLSASSYEQYF
>TRBV2|-|-|TRBJ1-5
TGTGCCAGCAGTGAAGGGGCGCGGGTGGATCAGCCCCAGCATTTT
CASSEGARVDQPQHF
>TRBV6-5|-|-|TRBJ1-2
TGTGCCAGCAGTCGAACTGGGGAGGGCTATGGCTACACCTTC
CASSRTGEGYGYTF
>TRBV3-1/TRBV3-2|-|-|TRBJ2-7
TGTGCCAGCAGCCACCTGGGGGCGGTCTCCTACGAGCAGTACTTC
CASSHLGAVSYEQYF
>TRBV7-2|-|-|TRBJ1-1
TGTGCCAGCAGCTCTGACCAGACAGGGAACACTGAAGCTTTCTTT
CASSSDQTGNTEAFF